Shown below are 8 T cell receptor beta chains from a single sample sequenced in a study of long-term antiretroviral therapy in people with HIV. The assay used was immunoSEQ (version v3.0), run at survey level. Only in-frame clones appear in the TCRdb table, and some are missing; sequencing was by immunoSEQ multiplex PCR. The table has some 23,000 clones, roughly 80% seen once. The sample here was unsorted PBMCs, taken 0.3 years after starting antiretroviral therapy. These receptors were collected from a man in his forties or fifties with HIV.

The chain couples TRBV6-5 to TRBJ1-1; 11 positions match TRBD1. This CDR3 has 14 residues. In germline, CDR1 is MNHEY, CDR2 SVGAGI. V was pared by 6 bases and J by 8 bases, with 8 bases of the junction left unmatched. The CDR3 DNA reads TGTGCCAGCAGCCTAGGACAGGGGGCTACAGAAGCTTTCTTT. Translating gives CASSLGQGATEAFF.

V and J are TRBV30 and TRBJ2-1; 13 positions agree with TRBD2. J gave up 4 bases and V 2 bases, and 2 bases lay outside the gene matches. The CDR3 spans 15 residues. Germline lookup yields CDR1 GTSNPN and CDR2 SVGIG (reference sequence). The CDR3 nucleotides read TGTGCCTGGAGTTTACTAGCGGGGGGGTACAATGAGCAGTTCTTC. It specifies CAWSLLAGGYNEQFF.

V and J are TRBV6-5 and TRBJ2-3, with 9 bases aligning to TRBD2. The germline gives CDR1 MNHEY, CDR2 SVGAGI. This CDR3 is built from 14 residues. V dropped 8 bases and J dropped 2; count of bases not matched to a gene: 5. CDR3 DNA sequence: TGTGCCAGCCAGACTAGCGGACTCACAGATACGCAGTATTTT. It specifies CASQTSGLTDTQYF.

The rearrangement uses TRBV10-2 and TRBJ1-1; the D is unclear. Trimming removed 6 bases at V and 2 bases at J, with 19 bases between. The germline V gene has CDR1 WSHSY and CDR2 SAAADI. The CDR3 has 16 residues. In DNA form, the CDR3 reads TGCGCCAGCAGATCTCCCGACGTCGGGGAAAACACTGAAGCTTTCTTT. Its protein product is CASRSPDVGENTEAFF.

The chain joins TRBV27 to TRBJ2-7; TRBD1 aligns across 9 bases. The CDR3 contains 14 residues. Germline lookup yields CDR1 MNHEY and CDR2 SMNVEV (reference sequence). The V segment lost 5 bases and the J segment 1 base; nucleotides outside the gene matches: 3. The CDR3 sequence: CASSLTGGSYEQYF. CDR3 in DNA: TGTGCCAGCAGTCTGACAGGGGGTTCCTACGAGCAGTACTTC.

The J gene is TRBJ2-2, the V gene TRBV28; D uncertain. Germline V gene lookup returns CDR1 MDHEN and CDR2 SYDVKM. V dropped 2 bases and J dropped 6 bases, with 13 bases sitting between them. The CDR3 extends over 15 amino acids. The CDR3 DNA reads TGTGCCAGCAGTTTACTGTTGCAACACCCCGGGGAGCTGTTTTTT. This translates into CASSLLLQHPGELFF.

V and J are TRBV5-1 and TRBJ2-7; TRBD1 matches at 9 bases. The V segment lost 3 bases and the J segment 4 bases; nucleotides outside the gene matches: 11. Germline loops: CDR1 SGHRS, CDR2 YFSETQ. CDR3 length: 16 amino acids. Here the CDR3 reads CASSWGSGQGPYEQYF. Here the CDR3 DNA reads TGCGCCAGCAGCTGGGGTTCGGGACAGGGTCCGTACGAGCAGTACTTC.

In its sample, this clone was seen a few times. The chain has TRBV19 and TRBJ2-7, with D perhaps matching TRBD1 or TRBD2 (5 bases each). The CDR3 contains 12 residues. Between the trimmed V and J ends, which lost 6 bases and 9 bases, there was a span of 15 bases. CDR1 is LNHDA, CDR2 SQIVND, per germline (reference sequence). The DNA for the CDR3 is TGTGCCAGTAGCGACAGTGGGAGAACGCAGTACTTC. Its protein is CASSDSGRTQYF.